What follows are 26 T cell receptor beta chains derived from one specimen sequenced in a study of blood T cell repertoires in COVID-19. Libraries were prepared by immunoSEQ multiplex PCR; TCRdb keeps only in-frame clonotypes and omits some of them. The sample contains 250,000 to 300,000 clones, roughly 83% of which appear only once. Sample: peripheral blood. These receptor sequences come from a man in his sixties who had recovered from COVID-19.

The chain uses TRBV15 and TRBJ1-4; tentative D call: TRBD1 (5 bases). This CDR3 is built from 17 residues. The ends were cut back, 5 bases at V and 0 bases at J, with 16 bases in the middle. Germline V gives CDR1 LNHNV, CDR2 YYDKDF (reference sequence). In DNA form, the CDR3 reads TGTGCCACCAGCCCTGGGGGGACGGCTGCAACTAATGAAAAACTGTTTTTT. Protein sequence: CATSPGGTAATNEKLFF.

This chain connects TRBV6-5 to TRBJ2-7, with 8 positions matching TRBD2. With V trimmed by 0 bases and J by 12 bases, 16 bases remained unmatched. Germline assignment: CDR1 MNHEY and CDR2 SVGAGI. This CDR3 is built from 16 residues. CDR3 bases: TGTGCCAGCAGTTACTCGAGGGGCTTTCCGGGGGGGCGACTGTACTTC. It specifies CASSYSRGFPGGRLYF.

The V gene is TRBV6-1, the J gene TRBJ2-3; D gene ambiguous. This CDR3 is 14 amino acids long. In germline, CDR1 is MNHNS, CDR2 SASEGT. V was trimmed by 2 bases and J by 2 bases, leaving 8 bases between them. CDR3 DNA sequence: TGTGCCAGCAGTGAAACCTGGCCCACAGATACGCAGTATTTT. Translated: CASSETWPTDTQYF.

V usage is TRBV10-3 and J usage is TRBJ2-7; TRBD2 matches 8 bases. Germline V CDR1 and CDR2: ENHRY, SYGVKD. Germline trimming cut 5 bases from V and 2 bases from J; bases unmatched to any gene: 8. This CDR3 has 15 residues. The CDR3 DNA sequence: TGTGCCATCAGTAAGGGACTAGAAGGGACCTACGAGCAGTACTTC. Translation: CAISKGLEGTYEQYF.

The J gene is TRBJ2-3, the V gene TRBV5-1; TRBD2 aligns across 16 bases. The CDR3 runs 19 residues. Losses at the gene ends were 4 bases for V and 3 bases for J; bases not matched to a gene: 11. The V gene's germline CDR1 is SGHRS and CDR2 YFSETQ. For the CDR3, the DNA is TGCGCCAGCAGCCCGGGACTAGCGGGAGGGCTACCCCAGACAGATACGCAGTATTTT. Its translation is CASSPGLAGGLPQTDTQYF.

The gene calls are TRBV20-1 and TRBJ2-1; D is perhaps TRBD1 (5 bases). CDR1 is DFQATT, CDR2 SNEGSKA, per germline (reference sequence). V was shortened by 5 bases and J by 3 bases, with 5 bases between the two germline ends. The CDR3 is 11 amino acids. CDR3 protein: CSADSYNEQFF. In DNA, the CDR3 is TGCAGTGCTGACAGCTACAATGAGCAGTTCTTC.

The CDR3 nucleotides are TGTGCCTGGAGTAGGGACACGGGGTGGGCCCAGTACTTC. Its protein product is CAWSRDTGWAQYF. V gene TRBV30 combines with J gene TRBJ2-5; maybe TRBD1 (6 bases). V was shortened by 2 bases and J by 9 bases, with 16 bases between the two germline ends. The CDR3 totals 13 residues. From germline, CDR1 is GTSNPN and CDR2 SVGIG (reference sequence).

This chain connects TRBV19 to TRBJ2-7; D not certain. This CDR3 comprises 11 residues. Germline CDR1 and CDR2: LNHDA and SQIVND (reference sequence). Deletions cut 4 bases from V and 4 bases from J, with 5 bases between. The CDR3 protein is CASSNFYEQYF. DNA of the CDR3: TGTGCCAGTAGTAACTTTTACGAGCAGTACTTC.

This chain joins TRBV7-8 and TRBJ2-3; 8 bases are shared with TRBD2. The ends lost 5 bases at V and 0 bases at J; junction bases unmatched: 4. The CDR3 has 15 amino acids. Germline CDR1 SGHVS, CDR2 FQNEAQ. The CDR3: CASSPLAASTDTQYF. Here the CDR3 DNA reads TGTGCCAGCAGCCCACTAGCGGCTAGCACAGATACGCAGTATTTT.

The chain uses TRBV27 and TRBJ2-2; 8 positions match TRBD1. Germline V lookup: CDR1 MNHEY, CDR2 SMNVEV (reference sequence). V dropped 3 bases and J dropped 6; count of bases not matched to a gene: 6. The CDR3 sequence is 15 residues long. The CDR3 sequence is CASSFSRGLPGELFF. Written as DNA, the CDR3 is TGTGCCAGCAGTTTCTCCAGGGGGCTGCCCGGGGAGCTGTTTTTT.

The chain combines TRBV24-1 with TRBJ2-3; TRBD2 matches 13 bases. CDR1 and CDR2 from the germline V gene are KGHDR and SFDVKD. V was pared by 4 bases and J by 6 bases, with 3 bases of the junction left unmatched. The CDR3 contains 15 residues. The CDR3 is CATSEAGLAGDTQYF. DNA for the CDR3: TGTGCCACCAGTGAGGCGGGACTAGCGGGGGATACGCAGTATTTT.

This clone appeared a single time. The chain uses TRBV12-3 or TRBV12-4 and TRBJ1-5; perhaps TRBD1 as D (6 bases). The ends were cut back, 0 bases at V and 7 bases at J, with 7 bases in the middle. This CDR3 spans 13 amino acids. CDR3 DNA sequence: TGTGCCAGCAGTTTAGCGGGACAACAGCCCCAGCATTTT. Its translation: CASSLAGQQPQHF.

This sequence joins TRBV19 and TRBJ2-3; 7 bases are a match to TRBD1. Looked up from germline, CDR1 is LNHDA and CDR2 is SQIVND (reference sequence). The CDR3 spans 16 residues. V trimming: 10 bases; J trimming: 4 bases; junction bases outside the gene matches: 17. The CDR3, as DNA: TGTGCCACGAGGGGGCCGTCGCTCCCCAACGCAGATACGCAGTATTTT. Residues: CATRGPSLPNADTQYF.

This sequence joins TRBV2 and TRBJ2-5, with TRBD2 matching over 7 bases. From germline, CDR1 is SNHLY and CDR2 FYNNEI. This CDR3 has 14 amino acids. V lost 7 bases, J lost 5 bases, and 10 bases stayed unmatched. In DNA, the CDR3 is TGTGCCAGCAATGACGGGGGGAGATTGGAGACCCAGTACTTC. Translated: CASNDGGRLETQYF.

This clone was detected only a few times. The chain couples TRBV2 to TRBJ1-5, with unresolved D. This CDR3 is built from 14 residues. Germline CDR1 is SNHLY and CDR2 is FYNNEI. V lost 3 bases and J lost 3, with 9 bases in between. The CDR3, as DNA: TGTGCCAGCAGTGAGGGCAGAGACAATCAGCCCCAGCATTTT. Encoded protein: CASSEGRDNQPQHF.

The V call is TRBV5-1, the J call TRBJ2-7, with D possibly being TRBD1 (9 bases). The germline CDR1 and CDR2 sequences are SGHRS and YFSETQ. The germline V and J ends were trimmed by 6 bases and 0 bases, with 19 bases remaining between them. The CDR3 contains 16 residues. In DNA, the CDR3 is TGCGCCAGCACCCGGGAGGGGACAGGGAGCTCCTACGAGCAGTACTTC. Amino acids: CASTREGTGSSYEQYF.

A few counts support this clone. This sequence joins TRBV21-1 and TRBJ1-5; whether TRBD1, the table's D call, matches the DNA was not checked. TRBV21-1 is a recognized pseudogene. The CDR3 is 17 amino acids. The CDR3 DNA sequence: TGTGCCAGCAGCAAAGCCGGGACAGGAGGGTCGCCTCAGCCCCAGCATTTT. This gives the protein CASSKAGTGGSPQPQHF.

CDR3 region: CASSTSAYNEQFF. The CDR3 nucleotides read TGCGCCAGCAGCACTAGCGCCTACAATGAGCAGTTCTTC. The chain joins TRBV10-2 to TRBJ2-1, with 7 bases identical to TRBD2. CDR3 length: 13 amino acids. The V gene end was trimmed by 6 bases and the J gene end by 2 bases; junction bases not matched to a gene: 1. Germline lookup yields CDR1 WSHSY and CDR2 SAAADI.

The chain is built from TRBV18 and TRBJ2-5; D possibly corresponds to TRBD1 (5 bases). The CDR3 extends over 13 amino acids. V was cut by 4 bases and J by 2 bases, with 8 bases left in between. Germline V gene data show CDR1 as KGHSH and CDR2 as LQKENI. The CDR3 protein is CASSLTVQETQYF. The CDR3 DNA reads as TGTGCCAGCTCACTGACAGTACAAGAGACCCAGTACTTC.

Worth noting for this clone: A read error may account for a junction end that differs from germline. The V and J genes are TRBV5-1 and TRBJ2-5, with 14 bases lining up with TRBD2. This CDR3 has 17 residues. The germline V gene encodes CDR1 SGHRS and CDR2 YFSETQ. The CDR3 DNA reads as TGCACCAGCAGCTTGGGGACTAGCGGGAGTCGACAAGAGACCCAGTACTTC. It yields the protein CTSSLGTSGSRQETQYF.

The sample holds one count of this clone. The rearrangement joins TRBV7-9 to TRBJ1-2, with D possibly being TRBD1 (5 bases). Germline V lookup: CDR1 SEHNR, CDR2 FQNEAQ (reference sequence). V lost 2 bases, J lost 3 bases, and 10 bases lay in between. This CDR3 has 14 amino acids. The CDR3 region has the DNA TGTGCCAGCAGCTTATACCCGGGGGACTATGGCTACACCTTC. Translation: CASSLYPGDYGYTF.

The table lists this clone with a few counts. This sequence joins TRBV7-7 and TRBJ2-7, with D perhaps matching TRBD2 (5 bases). Between the trimmed V and J ends, which lost 1 base and 6 bases, there was a span of 16 bases. CDR3 length: 15 residues. Germline lookup yields CDR1 SSHAT and CDR2 FNYEAQ (reference sequence). In DNA, the CDR3 is TGTGCCAGCAGCTTAGGGGTTGAGAGAGGAGGCGAGCAGTACTTC. Its translation: CASSLGVERGGEQYF.

On this clone: An end of the junction differs from the germline gene, which may be a read error. The chain employs TRBV11-2 and TRBJ2-3, with TRBD2 as a possible D gene (5 bases). CDR1 is SGHAT and CDR2 is FQNNGV in the germline V gene. The CDR3 runs 14 residues. The CDR3 bases are TGTGCCAGCAGCCGCGGGCCCGCCACAAATACGCAGTATTTT. Its protein is CASSRGPATNTQYF.

The chain couples TRBV12-3 or TRBV12-4 to TRBJ2-7, with D perhaps TRBD1 (5 bases). This CDR3 is 13 amino acids long. Trimming left V 5 bases short and J 5 bases short, with 13 bases between. As DNA, the CDR3 is TGTGCCAGCAGTCTAGACAGTAACCACGAGCAGTACTTC. Its protein is CASSLDSNHEQYF.

The CDR3 protein is CASSAGGAGQPQHF. In DNA form, the CDR3 reads TGTGCCAGCAGCGCTGGGGGGGCAGGTCAGCCCCAGCATTTT. The J gene is TRBJ1-5, the V gene TRBV28; possible D gene TRBD1, 6 bases. Trimming left V 6 bases short and J 6 bases short, with 15 bases between. The germline CDR1 and CDR2 sequences are MDHEN and SYDVKM. CDR3 size: 14 residues.

This chain uses TRBV4-1 with TRBJ2-1; 10 nucleotides line up with TRBD2. J was trimmed by 2 bases and V by 4 bases; bases with no gene match: 2. CDR1 and CDR2 (germline): MGHRA, YSYEKL. The CDR3 is 15 residues long. In DNA, the CDR3 is TGCGCCAGCAGCCCGAGCGGGAGGGCCTACAATGAGCAGTTCTTC. It translates to CASSPSGRAYNEQFF.